This T cell receptor beta chain was obtained from a study of graft-versus-host responses after intestinal transplantation. Across the whole study: The whole recipient group had anti-thymocyte globulin induction followed by tacrolimus and steroids for 2 to 3 years. Study-wide findings and caveats: Marrow from the recipient contained GvH clones, some of which had appeared first in ileum or blood. High graft-versus-host to host-versus-graft clonal ratios were found in allografts of patients who had graft-donor T cell macrochimerism.

A word on this clone: Its antigen is not identified.

Sequencing was performed with immunoSEQ multiplex PCR; in TCRdb, only in-frame clones are kept and a portion is missing. Of approximately 60,000 clones listed, around 90% are singletons. CDR3 length: 14 residues. CDR1 is SNHLY and CDR2 is FYNNEI in the germline V gene. The V segment lost 7 bases and the J segment 4 bases; nucleotides outside the gene matches: 4. This TCR derives from a human patient who received an intestinal transplant, so some T cells may come from the graft donor. Source: PBMCs, taken 26 days after transplant. V and J are TRBV2 and TRBJ1-2; TRBD1 matches at 12 bases. This chain's CDR3 is CASIGTGGGYGYTF. The CDR3 bases are TGTGCCAGCATTGGGACAGGGGGCGGCTATGGCTACACCTTC.